This is a list of T cell receptor beta chains from one sample in a study of cytomegalovirus exposure and HLA in healthy donors. Sequencing used immunoSEQ multiplex PCR; TCRdb keeps in-frame clones, though not all of them. The repertoire has about 150,000 clones, over 70% of them found once; the top ten carry 7%. The sample taken for sequencing was PBMCs. Source of these receptors: a man aged 25 to 40 in good health and CMV-seronegative. The CDR3 runs from the conserved cysteine through the conserved F or W. D genes are given only for firm matches. Clone size, where shown, is once, few, many, or a class for clones that have expanded.

TRBV23-1	TRBJ2-5	NA	NA	TGCGCCAGCGCTACAGGGAACTCGATGGGAAGAGACACTCGATGGGAAGAGACCCAGTACTTC	CASATGNSMGRDTRWEETQYF
TRBV14	TRBJ2-2	TRBD2	NA	TGTGCCAGCAGCCCCCGACTAGCGGGAAGCGAAGGGGAGCTGTTTTTT	CASSPRLAGSEGELFF
TRBV5-1	TRBJ1-1	NA	NA	TGCGCCAGCAGCTTGGTGCGGCGACAGGTCGGCACTGAAGCTTTCTTT	CASSLVRRQVGTEAFF
TRBV15	TRBJ1-3	NA	NA	TGTGCCACCAGCAGGGGTGGGCTTGGAAACACCATATATTTT	CATSRGGLGNTIYF
TRBV30	TRBJ1-5	NA	NA	TGTGCCTGGATGGCAGGCCTGAGCAATCAGCCCCAGCATTTT	CAWMAGLSNQPQHF
TRBV10-2	TRBJ2-7	NA	few	TGCGCCACCGTTGCTAAATGGGGGGTAAACTCCTACGAGCAGTACTTC	CATVAKWGVNSYEQYF
TRBV28	TRBJ1-4	NA	NA	TGTGCCAGCAGCGCTGGAGCTGCTTTTAATGAAAAACTGTTTTTT	CASSAGAAFNEKLFF
TRBV19	TRBJ1-4	TRBD1	NA	TGTGCCAGTAACAGGGGGCTTCAAACAACTAATGAAAAACTGTTTTTT	CASNRGLQTTNEKLFF
TRBV19	TRBJ2-1	NA	NA	TGTGCCAGTAGTCCAGGACACTTAAGCTCCTACAATGAGCAGTTCTTC	CASSPGHLSSYNEQFF
TRBV2	TRBJ1-3	NA	few	TGTGCCAGCGGTACGGACACCATATATTTT	CASGTDTIYF
TRBV7-3	TRBJ1-5	NA	NA	TGTGCCAGCAGCTTAGGTCCCGAGCAGCCCCAGCATTTT	CASSLGPEQPQHF
TRBV7-9	TRBJ1-1	NA	NA	TGTGCCAGCAGCAACCTCGGGAGTCCGGAAGCTTTCTTT	CASSNLGSPEAFF
TRBV5-1	TRBJ2-5	NA	NA	TGCGCCAGCAGCGTGGACAAAAAAGAGACCCAGTACTTC	CASSVDKKETQYF
TRBV4-1	TRBJ2-4	NA	NA	TGCGCCAGCAGCCTGCACGGGTCGAGGTACTTC	CASSLHGSRYF
TRBV6-5	TRBJ2-5	NA	once	TGTGCCAGCAGACCCGGTTTGTACCAAGAGACCCAGTACTTC	CASRPGLYQETQYF
TRBV7-6	TRBJ2-6	NA	NA	TGTGCCAGCAGCTTAGAGGCGGCTGGGGCCAACGGCCTGACTTTC	CASSLEAAGANGLTF
TRBV18	TRBJ1-3	NA	NA	TGTGCCAGCTCACCATGGTACACCAGCTCTGGAAACACCATATATTTT	CASSPWYTSSGNTIYF
TRBV6-1	TRBJ1-1	TRBD1	NA	TGTGCCAGCAGTGGACAGGGGTTCACTGAAGCTTTCTTT	CASSGQGFTEAFF
TRBV29-1	TRBJ2-6	NA	NA	TGCAGCGTTGGACAAGGTGGCTCTGGGGCCAACGTCCTGACTTTC	CSVGQGGSGANVLTF
TRBV30	TRBJ2-2	TRBD1	NA	TGTGCCTGGAGTGGAACCCCGGGACAGGGGAGAGCCGGGGAGCTGTTTTTT	CAWSGTPGQGRAGELFF
TRBV9	TRBJ1-3	NA	NA	TGTGCCAGCAGCGTAGCTACGGGTGGAAACGCCATATATTTT	CASSVATGGNAIYF
TRBV4-1	TRBJ2-1	TRBD1	NA	TGCGCCAGCAGCCAAGGATGGGACAGGGATTTGGACAATGAGCAGTTCTTC	CASSQGWDRDLDNEQFF
TRBV30	TRBJ2-3	NA	NA	TGTGCCTGGAGCGTCCGGAGGGCGAGAGATCCAGATACGCAGTATTTT	CAWSVRRARDPDTQYF
TRBV4-1	TRBJ2-3	TRBD2	NA	TGCGCCAGCAGCCAGGGGACTAGCGGGATCGCAGATACGCAGTATTTT	CASSQGTSGIADTQYF
TRBV6-5	TRBJ1-2	TRBD1	NA	TGTGCCAGCAGTTACTCAGGACAGGGTGCTAACTATGGCTACACCTTC	CASSYSGQGANYGYTF
TRBV28	TRBJ2-5	NA	NA	TGTGCCAGCAGCAAAGGAGGTGCAGGACTTCAAGAGACCCAGTACTTC	CASSKGGAGLQETQYF
TRBV7-9	TRBJ2-6	TRBD1	NA	TGTGCCAGCATCCCCCAGGGGGCCCTCTCTGGGGCCAACGTCCTGACTTTC	CASIPQGALSGANVLTF
TRBV4-2	TRBJ1-4	NA	NA	TGTGCCAGCAGCCAAATAGGGGGAGGGACGGCTAATGAAAAACTGTTTTTT	CASSQIGGGTANEKLFF
TRBV23-1	TRBJ2-7	NA	NA	TGCGCCAGCAGTCATCGGACGGGGGCGGGAGACGACTTC	CASSHRTGAGDDF
TRBV13	TRBJ2-7	NA	NA	TGTGCCAGCAGCTTACGGGTCGGTTACGAGCAGTACTTC	CASSLRVGYEQYF
TRBV6-1	TRBJ1-1	TRBD1	NA	TGTGCCAGCAGTGAATGGGTTACAGGGGGCGGCGTCACTGAAGCTTTCTTT	CASSEWVTGGGVTEAFF
TRBV6-6	TRBJ1-6	TRBD1	NA	TGTGCCAGCAGTTACACGGGACAGGGTGACTCACCCCTCCACTTT	CASSYTGQGDSPLHF
TRBV29-1	TRBJ1-2	NA	few	TGCAGCGTTGGGGGCGACTATGGCTACACCTTC	CSVGGDYGYTF
TRBV5-5	TRBJ1-1	NA	few	TGTGCCAGCACCGTTAGAGTGGGGCGGCTGAACACTGAAGCTTTCTTT	CASTVRVGRLNTEAFF
TRBV28	TRBJ1-2	TRBD1	NA	TGTGCCAGCAGTCCCCCCTATGGGACAGGTGGTGGCTACACCTTC	CASSPPYGTGGGYTF
TRBV5-6	TRBJ2-5	TRBD2	NA	TGTGCCAGCAGACTGGGGACTAACCAAGAGACCCAGTACTTC	CASRLGTNQETQYF
TRBV28	TRBJ2-4	TRBD1	NA	TGTGCCAGCAGCCCAGGGGGAAAGGGCTTC	CASSPGGKGF
TRBV9	TRBJ1-2	NA	NA	TGTGCCAGCAGCGTAGAACCCGGACTGTATGGCTACACCTTC	CASSVEPGLYGYTF
TRBV6-5	TRBJ2-6	NA	once	TGTGCCAGCAGTTACGGGATCTCTGGGGCCAACGGCCTGACTTTC	CASSYGISGANGLTF
TRBV9	TRBJ2-5	TRBD2	NA	TGTGCCAGCAGCGTAGATAGCGGGAGGGAAGAGACCCAGTACTTC	CASSVDSGREETQYF
TRBV11-1	TRBJ2-5	TRBD1	NA	TGTGCCAGCAGCTTAGGTGACAGGGTGGAGACCCAGTACTTC	CASSLGDRVETQYF
TRBV7-9	TRBJ2-5	NA	NA	TGTGCCAGCAGCCCCCGGGGGACCTGGGAGACCCAGTACTTC	CASSPRGTWETQYF
TRBV12-5	TRBJ2-3	NA	NA	TGTGCTAGTGGCTCCGCAGGGGATACGCAGTATTTT	CASGSAGDTQYF
TRBV19	TRBJ1-1	NA	NA	TGTGCCAGTACCCTTACAGGCGGCAGCACTGAAGCTTTCTTT	CASTLTGGSTEAFF
TRBV11-2	TRBJ2-7	TRBD2	few	TGTGCCAGCAGCTCCCTGGGGCCTAGCGGGAAGGCCCACGAGCAGTACTTC	CASSSLGPSGKAHEQYF
TRBV4-2	TRBJ2-1	TRBD2	NA	TGTGCCAGCAGCCCGACTAGCGGGGACTACAATGAGCAGTTCTTC	CASSPTSGDYNEQFF
TRBV28	TRBJ1-3	NA	NA	TGTGCCAGCAGTTTGATTGGGCCTGGAAACACCATATATTTT	CASSLIGPGNTIYF
TRBV28	TRBJ2-1	TRBD1	NA	TGTGCCAGCAGTTTACGGCAGGGGGTATCCTACAATGAGCAGTTCTTC	CASSLRQGVSYNEQFF